This TCR beta chain was profiled in a study of T cell responses to AZD1222 COVID-19 vaccine. Assay: immunoSEQ multiplex PCR; the TCRdb copy retains only in-frame clones and omits some. This repertoire shows around 130,000 clones, 91% found once; its top ten account for about 7.5%. The CDR3 is 13 amino acids. CDR1 and CDR2 (germline): SGHTA, FQGNSA. The ends were cut back, 8 bases at V and 0 bases at J, with 7 bases in the middle. This sequence originates from an adult who received the MenACWY meningococcal vaccine as a control. The V gene is TRBV7-2, the J gene TRBJ2-2; D remains ambiguous. The source was peripheral blood, collected 28 days after the second dose of the MenACWY control vaccine. DNA of the CDR3: TGTGCCAGCGGGCAGACGAACACCGGGGAGCTGTTTTTT. This sequence encodes CASGQTNTGELFF.